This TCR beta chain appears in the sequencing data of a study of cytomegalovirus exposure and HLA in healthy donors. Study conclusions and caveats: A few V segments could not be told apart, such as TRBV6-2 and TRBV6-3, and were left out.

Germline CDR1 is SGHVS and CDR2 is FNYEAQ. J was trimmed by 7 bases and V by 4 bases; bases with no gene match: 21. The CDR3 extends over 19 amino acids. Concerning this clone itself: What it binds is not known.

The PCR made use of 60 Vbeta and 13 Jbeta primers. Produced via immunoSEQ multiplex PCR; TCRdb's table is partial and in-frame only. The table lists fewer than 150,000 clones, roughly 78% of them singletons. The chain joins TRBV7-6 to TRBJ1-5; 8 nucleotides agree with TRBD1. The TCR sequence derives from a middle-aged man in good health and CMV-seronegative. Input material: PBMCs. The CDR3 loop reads CASSCYPERTGPKGQPQHF. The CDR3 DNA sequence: TGTGCCAGCAGCTGCTACCCGGAAAGGACAGGGCCCAAGGGGCAGCCCCAGCATTTT.